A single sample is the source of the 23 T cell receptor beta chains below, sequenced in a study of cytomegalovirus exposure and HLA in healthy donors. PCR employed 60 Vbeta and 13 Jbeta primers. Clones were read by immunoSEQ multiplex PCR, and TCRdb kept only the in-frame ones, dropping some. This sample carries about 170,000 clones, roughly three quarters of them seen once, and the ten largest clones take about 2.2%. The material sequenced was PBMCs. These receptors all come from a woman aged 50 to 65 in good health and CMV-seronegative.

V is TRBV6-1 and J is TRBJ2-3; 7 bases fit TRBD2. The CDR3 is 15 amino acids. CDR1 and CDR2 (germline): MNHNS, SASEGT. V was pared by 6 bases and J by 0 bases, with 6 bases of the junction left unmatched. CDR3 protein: CASSGLADSTDTQYF. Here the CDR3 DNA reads TGTGCCAGCAGCGGGCTAGCGGATAGCACAGATACGCAGTATTTT.

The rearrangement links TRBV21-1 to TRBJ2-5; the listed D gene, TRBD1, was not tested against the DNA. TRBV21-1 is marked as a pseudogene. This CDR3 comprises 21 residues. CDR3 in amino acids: CASSHCPGTGSDDPYQETQYF. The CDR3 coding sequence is TGTGCCAGCAGCCATTGTCCCGGGACAGGGAGCGACGATCCGTACCAAGAGACCCAGTACTTC.

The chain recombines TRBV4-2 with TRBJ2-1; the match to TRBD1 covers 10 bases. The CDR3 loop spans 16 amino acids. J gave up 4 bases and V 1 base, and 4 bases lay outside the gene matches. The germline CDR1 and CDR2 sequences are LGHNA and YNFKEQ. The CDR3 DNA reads TGTGCCAGCAGCCAAGTGGGGACAGGGGCATACAATGAGCAGTTCTTC. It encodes CASSQVGTGAYNEQFF.

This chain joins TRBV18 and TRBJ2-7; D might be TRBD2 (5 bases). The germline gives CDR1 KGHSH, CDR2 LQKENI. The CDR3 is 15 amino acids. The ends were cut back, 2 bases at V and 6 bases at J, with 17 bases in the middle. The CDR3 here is CASSPLREGSREQYF. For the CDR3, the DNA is TGTGCCAGCTCACCATTGAGGGAAGGTTCTCGCGAGCAGTACTTC.

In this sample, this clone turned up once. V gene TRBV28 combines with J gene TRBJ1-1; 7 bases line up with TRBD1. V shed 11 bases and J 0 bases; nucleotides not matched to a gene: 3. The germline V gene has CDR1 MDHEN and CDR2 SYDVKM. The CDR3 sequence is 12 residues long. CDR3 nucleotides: TGTGCCGGACAGGCGATGAACACTGAAGCTTTCTTT. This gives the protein CAGQAMNTEAFF.

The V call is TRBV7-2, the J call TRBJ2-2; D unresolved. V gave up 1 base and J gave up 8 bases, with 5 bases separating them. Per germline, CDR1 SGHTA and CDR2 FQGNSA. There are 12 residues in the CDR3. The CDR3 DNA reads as TGTGCCAGCAGCTTAGGGGCAGGGGAGCTGTTTTTT. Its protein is CASSLGAGELFF.

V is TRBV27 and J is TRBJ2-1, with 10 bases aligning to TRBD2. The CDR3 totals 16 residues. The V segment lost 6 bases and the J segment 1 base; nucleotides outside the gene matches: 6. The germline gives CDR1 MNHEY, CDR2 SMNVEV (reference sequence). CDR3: CASSLLAGVSYNEQFF. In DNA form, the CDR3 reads TGTGCCAGCAGCCTTCTAGCGGGAGTATCCTACAATGAGCAGTTCTTC.

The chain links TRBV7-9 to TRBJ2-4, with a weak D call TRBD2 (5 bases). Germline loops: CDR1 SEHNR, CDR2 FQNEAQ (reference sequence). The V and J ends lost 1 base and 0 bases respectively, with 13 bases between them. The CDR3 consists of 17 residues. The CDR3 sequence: CASSLDGLALAKNIQYF. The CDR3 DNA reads TGTGCCAGCAGCTTAGACGGGCTAGCACTAGCCAAAAACATTCAGTACTTC.

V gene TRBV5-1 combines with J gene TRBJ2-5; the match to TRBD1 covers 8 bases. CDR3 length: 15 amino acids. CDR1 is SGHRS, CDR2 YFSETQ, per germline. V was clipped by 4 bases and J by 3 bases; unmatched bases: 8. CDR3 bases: TGCGCCAGCAGCACGGCAGGGGGCATTGAAGAGACCCAGTACTTC. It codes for CASSTAGGIEETQYF. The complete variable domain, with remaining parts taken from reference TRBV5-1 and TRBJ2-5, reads KAGVTQTPRYLIKTRGQQVTLSCSPISGHRSVSWYQQTPGQGLQFLFEYFSETQRNKGNFPGRFSGRQFSNSRSEMNVSTLELGDSALYLCASSTAGGIEETQYFGPGTRLLVL.

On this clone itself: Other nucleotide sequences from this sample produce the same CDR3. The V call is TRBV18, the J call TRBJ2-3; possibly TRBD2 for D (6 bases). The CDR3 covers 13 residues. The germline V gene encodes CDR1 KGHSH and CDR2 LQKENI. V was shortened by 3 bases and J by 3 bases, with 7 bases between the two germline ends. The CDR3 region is CASSPRGTDTQYF. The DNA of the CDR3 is TGTGCCAGCTCACCTCGGGGGACAGATACGCAGTATTTT.

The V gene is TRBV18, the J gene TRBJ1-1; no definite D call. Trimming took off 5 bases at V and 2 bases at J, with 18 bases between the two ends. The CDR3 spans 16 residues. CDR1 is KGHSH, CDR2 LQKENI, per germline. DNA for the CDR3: TGTGCCAGCTCAACCCGAAAGGAGGGCACTAACACTGAAGCTTTCTTT. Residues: CASSTRKEGTNTEAFF.

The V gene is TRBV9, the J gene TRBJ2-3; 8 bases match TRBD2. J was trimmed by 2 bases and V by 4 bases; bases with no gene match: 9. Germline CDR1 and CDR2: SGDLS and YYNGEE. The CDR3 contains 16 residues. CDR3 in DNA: TGTGCCAGCAGCCCCCCACTAGCGGAGATCACAGATACGCAGTATTTT. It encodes CASSPPLAEITDTQYF.

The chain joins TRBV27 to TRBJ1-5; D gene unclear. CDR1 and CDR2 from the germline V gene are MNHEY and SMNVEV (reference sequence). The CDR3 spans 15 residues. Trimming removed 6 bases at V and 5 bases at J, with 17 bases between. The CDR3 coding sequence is TGTGCCAGCAGCCGAACCCCGATGGGCTATCAGCCCCAGCATTTT. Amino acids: CASSRTPMGYQPQHF.

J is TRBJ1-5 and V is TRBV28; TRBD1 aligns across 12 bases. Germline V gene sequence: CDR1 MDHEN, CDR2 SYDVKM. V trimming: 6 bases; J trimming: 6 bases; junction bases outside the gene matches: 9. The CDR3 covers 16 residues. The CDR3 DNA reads TGTGCCAGCAGAGGACCGGGACAGGGGGCCGTTCAGCCCCAGCATTTT. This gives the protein CASRGPGQGAVQPQHF.

CDR3 in DNA: TGTGCCAGCAGTGGCTCCCCCCGGGACAGGGGATCCTACACCTTC. Translated, it gives CASSGSPRDRGSYTF. The chain uses TRBV2 and TRBJ1-2; 10 bases map to TRBD1. Germline V gene sequence: CDR1 SNHLY, CDR2 FYNNEI. Losses at the gene ends were 4 bases for V and 10 bases for J; bases not matched to a gene: 12. The CDR3 is 15 amino acids.

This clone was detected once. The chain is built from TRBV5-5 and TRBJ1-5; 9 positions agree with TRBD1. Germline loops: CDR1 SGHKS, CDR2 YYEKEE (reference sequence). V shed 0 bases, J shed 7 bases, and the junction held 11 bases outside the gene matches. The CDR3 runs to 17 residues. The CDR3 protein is CASSLGDRDGSGQPQHF. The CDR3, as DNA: TGTGCCAGCAGCTTGGGGGACAGGGACGGGTCAGGGCAGCCCCAGCATTTT.

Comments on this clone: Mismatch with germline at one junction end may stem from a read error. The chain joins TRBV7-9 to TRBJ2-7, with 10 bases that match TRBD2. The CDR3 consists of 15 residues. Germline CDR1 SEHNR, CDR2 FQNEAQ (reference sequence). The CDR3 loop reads CSSSSLAGVSYEQYF. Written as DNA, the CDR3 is TGTTCCAGCAGCTCCCTAGCGGGAGTATCTTACGAGCAGTACTTC. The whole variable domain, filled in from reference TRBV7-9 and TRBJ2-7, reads DTGVSQNPRHKITKRGQNVTFRCDPISEHNRLYWYRQTLGQGPEFLTYFQNEAQLEKSRLLSDRFSAERPKGSFSTLEIQRTEQGDSAMYLCSSSSLAGVSYEQYFGPGTRLTVT.

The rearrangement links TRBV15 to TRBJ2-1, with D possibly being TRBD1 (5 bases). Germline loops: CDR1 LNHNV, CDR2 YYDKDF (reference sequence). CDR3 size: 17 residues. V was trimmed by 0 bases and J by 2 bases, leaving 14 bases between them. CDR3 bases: TGTGCCACCAGCAGAGACACAGGCGGTCCAGCCTACAATGAGCAGTTCTTC. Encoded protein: CATSRDTGGPAYNEQFF.

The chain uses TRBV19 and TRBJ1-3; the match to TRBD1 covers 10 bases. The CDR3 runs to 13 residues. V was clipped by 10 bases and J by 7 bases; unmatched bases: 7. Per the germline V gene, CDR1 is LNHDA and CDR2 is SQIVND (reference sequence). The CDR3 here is CATLDRGQNTIYF. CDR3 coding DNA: TGTGCCACCCTAGACAGGGGGCAGAACACCATATATTTT.

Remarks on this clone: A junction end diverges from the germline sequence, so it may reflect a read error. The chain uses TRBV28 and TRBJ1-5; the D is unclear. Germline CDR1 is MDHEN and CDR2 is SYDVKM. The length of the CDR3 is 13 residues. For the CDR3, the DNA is TGTACCAGCTGCGGCCGTGTCCCCCAGCCCCAGCATTTT. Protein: CTSCGRVPQPQHF.

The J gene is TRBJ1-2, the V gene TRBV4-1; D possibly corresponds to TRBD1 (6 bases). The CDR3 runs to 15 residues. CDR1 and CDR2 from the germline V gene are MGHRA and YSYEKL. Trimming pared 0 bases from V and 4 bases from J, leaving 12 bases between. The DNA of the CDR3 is TGCGCCAGCAGCCAAGAGAGGACAGAACCCTATGGCTACACCTTC. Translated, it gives CASSQERTEPYGYTF.

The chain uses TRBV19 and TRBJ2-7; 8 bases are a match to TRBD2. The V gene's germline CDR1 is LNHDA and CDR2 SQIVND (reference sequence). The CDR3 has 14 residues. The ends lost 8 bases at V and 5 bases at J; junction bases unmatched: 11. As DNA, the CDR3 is TGTGCCAGTTGTGGATTGGGACTAGATGACGAGCAGTACTTC. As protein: CASCGLGLDDEQYF.

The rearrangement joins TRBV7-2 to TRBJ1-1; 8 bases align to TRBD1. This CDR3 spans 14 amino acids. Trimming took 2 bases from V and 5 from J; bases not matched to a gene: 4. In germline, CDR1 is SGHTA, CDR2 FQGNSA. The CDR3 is CASSLLQGGTEAFF. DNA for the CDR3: TGTGCCAGCAGCTTATTACAGGGGGGGACTGAAGCTTTCTTT.